Following are 19 T cell receptor beta chains from one sample sequenced in a study of graft-versus-host responses after intestinal transplantation. TCRdb's table, derived via immunoSEQ multiplex PCR, lists solely in-frame clones and lacks some. The data contain 99,000 or so clones, about 82% of them singletons. The sequencing here drew on PBMCs, taken 255 days after intestinal transplant. All receptors come from a human patient who received an intestinal transplant, so some T cells may come from the graft donor.

J is TRBJ1-1 and V is TRBV7-9; TRBD1 might be the D (5 bases). Looked up from germline, CDR1 is SEHNR and CDR2 is FQNEAQ (reference sequence). V lost 1 base and J lost 12, with 15 bases in between. The CDR3 has 13 residues. CDR3 sequence reads: CASSLEGLLETFF. The CDR3 DNA reads TGTGCCAGCAGCTTAGAGGGACTGCTTGAGACTTTCTTT.

The chain is built from TRBV20-1 and TRBJ2-5; D ambiguous. Germline assignment: CDR1 DFQATT and CDR2 SNEGSKA (reference sequence). Trimming left V 7 bases short and J 5 bases short, with 8 bases between. This CDR3 has 10 amino acids. CDR3 DNA sequence: TGCAGTGGCCAGGAGGAGACCCAGTACTTC. The encoded protein is CSGQEETQYF.

This sequence joins TRBV19 and TRBJ1-2, with D hard to call. V lost 6 bases and J 3 bases, leaving 8 bases between the germline ends. The length of the CDR3 is 12 residues. The germline V gene has CDR1 LNHDA and CDR2 SQIVND (reference sequence). Written as DNA, the CDR3 is TGTGCCAGTAGAATGGGGTACTATGGCTACACCTTC. Translated: CASRMGYYGYTF.

CDR3 sequence reads: CASRGHLGVYEQYF. CDR3 nucleotides: TGTGCCAGCAGGGGACACCTCGGGGTCTACGAGCAGTACTTC. The V gene is TRBV27, the J gene TRBJ2-7; maybe TRBD1 (6 bases). Per germline, CDR1 MNHEY and CDR2 SMNVEV (reference sequence). This CDR3 region has 14 residues. V was clipped by 6 bases and J by 3 bases, with 15 bases between them.

J is TRBJ2-1 and V is TRBV6-1, with TRBD1 identical over 10 bases. Germline V gives CDR1 MNHNS, CDR2 SASEGT. The CDR3 length is 15 residues. Germline trimming cut 4 bases from V and 8 bases from J; bases unmatched to any gene: 8. CDR3 region: CASSAGRTGGDEQFF. CDR3 DNA sequence: TGTGCCAGCAGTGCGGGTAGGACAGGGGGAGATGAGCAGTTCTTC.

This clone was seen more than once but under ten times. V is TRBV6-1 and J is TRBJ2-3, with D perhaps TRBD1 (6 bases). The V gene lost 4 bases and the J gene lost 0 bases, with 11 bases spanning the gap. The CDR3 covers 15 residues. CDR1 and CDR2 from the germline V gene are MNHNS and SASEGT. Here the CDR3 DNA reads TGTGCCAGCAGTGGCTTCACAGGGAGCACAGATACGCAGTATTTT. Its protein product is CASSGFTGSTDTQYF.

The chain couples TRBV7-8 to TRBJ1-4; D remains unclear. CDR3 length: 15 residues. The germline V and J ends were trimmed by 1 base and 2 bases, with 8 bases remaining between them. The germline CDR1 and CDR2 sequences are SGHVS and FQNEAQ. CDR3 sequence reads: CASSLGRETNEKLFF. The CDR3 coding sequence is TGTGCCAGCAGCTTAGGAAGGGAGACTAATGAAAAACTGTTTTTT.

This chain joins TRBV28 and TRBJ2-7; 12 bases are a match to TRBD2. After removal of 2 bases from V and 9 bases from J, the junction contained 5 bases not matched to a gene. This CDR3 has 14 residues. CDR1 is MDHEN, CDR2 SYDVKM, per germline. The CDR3 DNA reads as TGTGCCAGCAGTTTAGAGACTAGCGGGGGAGGGCAGTACTTC. It specifies CASSLETSGGGQYF.

The chain couples TRBV5-6 to TRBJ2-1, with 7 positions matching TRBD2. CDR1 is SGHDT and CDR2 is YYEEEE in the germline V gene. CDR3 length equals 15 residues. After removal of 2 bases from V and 0 bases from J, the junction contained 2 bases not matched to a gene. The CDR3 sequence: CASSLLAPSYNEQFF. As DNA, the CDR3 is TGTGCCAGCAGCTTACTAGCGCCCTCCTACAATGAGCAGTTCTTC. The entire variable domain, with the rest obtained from reference TRBV5-6 and TRBJ2-1, is as follows: DAGVTQSPTHLIKTRGQQVTLRCSPKSGHDTVSWYQQALGQGPQFIFQYYEEEERQRGNFPDRFSGHQFPNYSSELNVNALLLGDSALYLCASSLLAPSYNEQFFGPGTRLTVL.

The V and J genes are TRBV27 and TRBJ1-1; 9 bases fit TRBD1. V trimming: 6 bases; J trimming: 1 base; junction bases outside the gene matches: 6. CDR1 is MNHEY, CDR2 SMNVEV, per germline (reference sequence). The CDR3 has 15 residues. DNA for the CDR3: TGTGCCAGCAGGACCCAGGACAGGGGGAACACTGAAGCTTTCTTT. Protein: CASRTQDRGNTEAFF.

V is TRBV28 and J is TRBJ1-2; TRBD1 matches at 11 bases. Germline-derived CDR1 and CDR2 are MDHEN and SYDVKM. With 3 bases clipped from V and 2 bases from J, the junction kept 2 bases outside the gene matches. This CDR3 region has 15 residues. The CDR3 reads CASSLDRGRNYGYTF. CDR3 DNA sequence: TGTGCCAGCAGTTTGGACAGGGGGCGCAACTATGGCTACACCTTC.

The V and J genes are TRBV6-5 and TRBJ2-1, with no clear D. The CDR3 length is 11 residues. Trimming took off 5 bases at V and 8 bases at J, with 7 bases between the two ends. Germline assignment: CDR1 MNHEY and CDR2 SVGAGI. The CDR3 sequence is CASSLGDEQFF. The CDR3 DNA follows: TGTGCCAGCAGTCTCGGCGATGAGCAGTTCTTC.

V usage is TRBV27 and J usage is TRBJ2-6; tentative D call: TRBD2 (6 bases). CDR1 and CDR2 (germline): MNHEY, SMNVEV (reference sequence). The V and J ends lost 8 bases and 0 bases respectively, with 11 bases between them. This CDR3 has 15 residues. CDR3 nucleotides: TGTGCCAGCGCCCCGCGGGGCTCTGGGGCCAACGTCCTGACTTTC. It yields the protein CASAPRGSGANVLTF.

This clone was detected only once. The chain has TRBV6-1 and TRBJ2-7; 11 nucleotides line up with TRBD2. The V segment lost 2 bases and the J segment 4 bases; nucleotides outside the gene matches: 16. The CDR3 is 19 amino acids. Germline CDR1 MNHNS, CDR2 SASEGT. CDR3 protein: CASSEWGGLAGGGGYEQYF. The CDR3 DNA is TGTGCCAGCAGTGAATGGGGTGGGCTAGCGGGGGGAGGCGGGTACGAGCAGTACTTC.

This clone was seen only a few times. The chain uses TRBV19 and TRBJ1-2; 8 bases agree with TRBD1. Germline-derived CDR1 and CDR2 are LNHDA and SQIVND (reference sequence). CDR3 length: 14 residues. V dropped 3 bases and J dropped 8; count of bases not matched to a gene: 8. This CDR3 reads CASSMGSGGAGYTF. The CDR3 region has the DNA TGTGCCAGTAGTATGGGCTCAGGGGGCGCCGGCTACACCTTC.

The chain uses TRBV12-5 and TRBJ1-6; 10 bases align to TRBD1. Per germline, CDR1 LGHNT and CDR2 FRNRAP. Trimming removed 4 bases from V and 8 bases from J; junction bases left unmatched: 2. The CDR3 is 14 residues long. CDR3 nucleotides: TGTGCTAGTGGTTCCGGGACAGGGGATTCACCCCTCCACTTT. This sequence encodes CASGSGTGDSPLHF.

V usage is TRBV7-9 and J usage is TRBJ2-2, with a weak D call TRBD1 (6 bases). This CDR3 is 14 amino acids long. V lost 5 bases and J 6 bases, leaving 13 bases between the germline ends. Looked up from germline, CDR1 is SEHNR and CDR2 is FQNEAQ (reference sequence). In DNA form, the CDR3 reads TGTGCCAGCAGCCCTACAGGGATATCCGGGGAGCTGTTTTTT. Protein product: CASSPTGISGELFF.

The chain links TRBV15 to TRBJ2-5; TRBD1 or TRBD2 may be the D gene (5 bases each). Between the trimmed V and J ends, which lost 0 bases and 2 bases, there was a span of 10 bases. The CDR3 totals 15 residues. Germline loops: CDR1 LNHNV, CDR2 YYDKDF (reference sequence). As DNA, the CDR3 is TGTGCCACCAGCAGAGATAGAGGGGATCAAGAGACCCAGTACTTC. It encodes CATSRDRGDQETQYF. The complete variable domain, with remaining parts taken from reference TRBV15 and TRBJ2-5, reads DAMVIQNPRYQVTQFGKPVTLSCSQTLNHNVMYWYQQKSSQAPKLLFHYYDKDFNNEADTPDNFQSRRPNTSFCFLDIRSPGLGDTAMYLCATSRDRGDQETQYFGPGTRLLVL.

A single count supports this clone. This sequence joins TRBV29-1 and TRBJ1-2; 9 nucleotides line up with TRBD1. The junction had 14 bases not matched to a gene; V was cut back by 6 bases and J by 3 bases. From germline, CDR1 is SQVTM and CDR2 ANQGSEA. This CDR3 has 16 amino acids. The CDR3 here is CSVSSADRGLDYGYTF. CDR3 bases: TGCAGCGTCTCCTCGGCGGACAGGGGATTGGACTATGGCTACACCTTC.